Listed below are T cell receptor beta chains from one sample, sequenced in a study of cytomegalovirus exposure and HLA in healthy donors. Assay used: immunoSEQ multiplex PCR; TCRdb lists only in-frame clones, some missing. The table has 120,000 to 150,000 clones, about 75% seen once; the top ten hold roughly 0.69%. The sequenced material came from PBMCs. These receptors were collected from a male donor in good health and CMV-seronegative. CDR3s include the opening cysteine and the closing phenylalanine or tryptophan. D genes are given only for firm matches. Not all rows give a size; the values are once, few, many and, for expanded clones, a class.

D: NA
size: NA
J: TRBJ1-4
V: TRBV5-4
DNA: TGTGCCAGCAGCTTGGGGCCAGGGGTAGAAGAAAAACTGTTTTTT
CDR3: CASSLGPGVEEKLFF

D: TRBD1
size: NA
J: TRBJ1-1
V: TRBV7-9
DNA: TGTGCCAGCAGGGTGGTCCACAGGGGAAACACTGAAGCTTTCTTT
CDR3: CASRVVHRGNTEAFF

D: NA
size: NA
J: TRBJ1-2
V: TRBV6-6
DNA: TGTGCCAGCAGTCTCAGGATTTCTAACTATGGCTACACCTTC
CDR3: CASSLRISNYGYTF

D: NA
size: NA
J: TRBJ1-2
V: TRBV19
DNA: TGTGCCAGTAGGGCGGGGGTTGACTATGGCTACACCTTC
CDR3: CASRAGVDYGYTF

D: TRBD1
size: NA
J: TRBJ2-7
V: TRBV30
DNA: TGTGCCTGGAGTCCGGACAGGACCTACGAGCAGTACTTC
CDR3: CAWSPDRTYEQYF

D: NA
size: NA
J: TRBJ2-1
V: TRBV12-5
DNA: TGTGCTAGTGCCCAAGACAGGGAGCAGTTCTTC
CDR3: CASAQDREQFF

D: NA
size: NA
J: TRBJ1-1
V: TRBV5-1
DNA: TGCGCCAGCAGCTTGGTCCAGGGCCACACTGAAGCTTTCTTT
CDR3: CASSLVQGHTEAFF

D: NA
size: few
J: TRBJ2-2
V: TRBV2
DNA: TGTGCCAGCAGTGGGGGGGACTTTCCGAACACCGGGGAGCTGTTTTTT
CDR3: CASSGGDFPNTGELFF

D: NA
size: NA
J: TRBJ1-4
V: TRBV6-5
DNA: TGTGCCAGCAGTACACAACAGGGTACTAATGAAAAACTGTTTTTT
CDR3: CASSTQQGTNEKLFF

D: TRBD1
size: NA
J: TRBJ2-7
V: TRBV7-3
DNA: TGTGCCAGCAGCCCCGGGACAGGGTTCGACGAGCAGTACTTC
CDR3: CASSPGTGFDEQYF

D: NA
size: few
J: TRBJ2-6
V: TRBV7-9
DNA: TGTGCCAGCAGCTTCACAGGGCCTGGGGCCAACGTCCTGACTTTC
CDR3: CASSFTGPGANVLTF

D: TRBD1
size: NA
J: TRBJ1-5
V: TRBV10-3
DNA: TGTGCCATCAGCGGGACAGCAGATAGCAATCAGCCCCAGCATTTT
CDR3: CAISGTADSNQPQHF

D: TRBD2
size: NA
J: TRBJ2-5
V: TRBV7-2
DNA: TGTGCCAGCAGCTTATTGGGGGGAGGGGAGACCCAGTACTTC
CDR3: CASSLLGGGETQYF

D: NA
size: NA
J: TRBJ2-1
V: TRBV18
DNA: TGTGCCAGCTCGGACGAGGGCGGAGCCTACAATGAGCAGTTCTTC
CDR3: CASSDEGGAYNEQFF

D: TRBD1
size: NA
J: TRBJ2-7
V: TRBV10-1
DNA: TGCGCCAGCAGTGAGTCACGGGACAGCCACTACGAGCAGTACTTC
CDR3: CASSESRDSHYEQYF

D: TRBD2
size: NA
J: TRBJ2-1
V: TRBV4-2
DNA: TGTGCCAGCAGCCAAGATCGGGGACTAGAAGGCATTGAGCAGTTCTTC
CDR3: CASSQDRGLEGIEQFF

D: TRBD1
size: NA
J: TRBJ2-2
V: TRBV7-8
DNA: TGTGCCAGCAGCTTACCGGACAGGGGAGAGATCGGGGAGCTGTTTTTT
CDR3: CASSLPDRGEIGELFF

D: NA
size: NA
J: TRBJ1-1
V: TRBV5-1
DNA: TGCGCCAGCAGCTTGGGGACAGTAACTGAAGCTTTCTTT
CDR3: CASSLGTVTEAFF

D: NA
size: NA
J: TRBJ2-1
V: TRBV7-9
DNA: TGTTCCAGCAGCTCCGGGACTTTCAATGAGCAGTTCTTC
CDR3: CSSSSGTFNEQFF

D: TRBD1
size: NA
J: TRBJ1-1
V: TRBV6-6
DNA: TGTGCCAGCAGTGCCCGGGACAGGGGGCCCGAAGCTTTCTTT
CDR3: CASSARDRGPEAFF

D: TRBD1
size: NA
J: TRBJ2-1
V: TRBV5-1
DNA: TGCGCCAGCAGCTTAACAGGGGTAAATGAGCAGTTCTTC
CDR3: CASSLTGVNEQFF

D: NA
size: NA
J: TRBJ1-2
V: TRBV4-3
DNA: TGCGCCAGCAGCCAAGATAGGGGGGGCTATGGCTACACCTTC
CDR3: CASSQDRGGYGYTF

D: TRBD1
size: NA
J: TRBJ2-7
V: TRBV5-6
DNA: TGTGCCAGCAGCTTGATGGGACAGACCTACGAGCAGTACTTC
CDR3: CASSLMGQTYEQYF

D: NA
size: NA
J: TRBJ1-2
V: TRBV11-2
DNA: TGTGCCAGCAGCTTAGATCTACAGTATGGCTACACCTTC
CDR3: CASSLDLQYGYTF

D: TRBD2
size: once
J: TRBJ2-3
V: TRBV7-2
DNA: TGTGCCAGCAGCAAGGGGCTAGCGGGGGTAAATACGCAGTATTTT
CDR3: CASSKGLAGVNTQYF

D: TRBD1
size: NA
J: TRBJ2-3
V: TRBV27
DNA: TGTGCCAGCAGTGTAGGGTGGACAGGGGGAGCAGATACGCAGTATTTT
CDR3: CASSVGWTGGADTQYF

D: NA
size: NA
J: TRBJ2-2
V: TRBV30
DNA: TGTGCCTGGACAGGTTCCATCGGGGAGCTGTTTTTT
CDR3: CAWTGSIGELFF

D: NA
size: few
J: TRBJ1-5
V: TRBV6-1
DNA: TGTGCCAGCAGTGACTTAACAGGGAGTAGTCAGCCCCAGCATTTT
CDR3: CASSDLTGSSQPQHF

D: TRBD1
size: NA
J: TRBJ1-5
V: TRBV2
DNA: TGTGCCAGCAGGGGAGGCAGGCGGACAGGGCCGAATCAGCCCCAGCATTTT
CDR3: CASRGGRRTGPNQPQHF

D: TRBD1
size: NA
J: TRBJ1-2
V: TRBV30
DNA: TGTGCCTGGGCTTCCGACAGGGACTATGGCTACACCTTC
CDR3: CAWASDRDYGYTF

D: TRBD1
size: few
J: TRBJ2-4
V: TRBV6-5
DNA: TGTGCCAGCAGTGGGACAGGGGTTGCCAAAAACATTCAGTACTTC
CDR3: CASSGTGVAKNIQYF

D: NA
size: NA
J: TRBJ1-1
V: TRBV6-5
DNA: TGTGCCAGCAGTTACTCCCCCAATGAAGCTTTCTTT
CDR3: CASSYSPNEAFF

D: NA
size: NA
J: TRBJ2-1
V: TRBV18
DNA: TGTGCCAGCTCACCAGCGGGGCCCTCCTACAATGAGCAGTTCTTC
CDR3: CASSPAGPSYNEQFF

D: TRBD1
size: NA
J: TRBJ1-4
V: TRBV15
DNA: TGTGCCACCAGCAGCTACAGGGGATCCCCTGAAAAACTGTTTTTT
CDR3: CATSSYRGSPEKLFF

D: TRBD1
size: few
J: TRBJ1-1
V: TRBV9
DNA: TGTGCCAGCAGCGTCCCCGGGACAGGGATTATGAACACTGAAGCTTTCTTT
CDR3: CASSVPGTGIMNTEAFF

D: TRBD2
size: NA
J: TRBJ2-3
V: TRBV19
DNA: TGTGCCAGTAGTCAGGGACTAGCGGGAGGTTCGGATACGCAGTATTTT
CDR3: CASSQGLAGGSDTQYF

D: NA
size: few
J: TRBJ2-5
V: TRBV7-9
DNA: TGTTCCAGCAGCCCCGACAAGCAAGAGACCCAGTACTTC
CDR3: CSSSPDKQETQYF

D: TRBD1
size: NA
J: TRBJ1-2
V: TRBV6-1
DNA: TGTGCCAGCAGAGGGACAGGTTATGGCTACACCTTC
CDR3: CASRGTGYGYTF

D: TRBD1
size: NA
J: TRBJ2-7
V: TRBV5-6
DNA: TGTGCCAGCAGCGGGGACAGGGTGGGCGAGCAGTACTTC
CDR3: CASSGDRVGEQYF

D: TRBD1
size: NA
J: TRBJ1-5
V: TRBV19
DNA: TGTGCCAGTAGAGTGGACAGGGGGCTCAATCAGCCCCAGCATTTT
CDR3: CASRVDRGLNQPQHF

D: TRBD1
size: NA
J: TRBJ2-5
V: TRBV27
DNA: TGTGCCAGCACCCCCGGGACAGGGGGCTGGGAGACCCAGTACTTC
CDR3: CASTPGTGGWETQYF

D: NA
size: NA
J: TRBJ2-2
V: TRBV18
DNA: TGTGCCAGCTCACCAGGGCCCGAGAACACCGGGGAGCTGTTTTTT
CDR3: CASSPGPENTGELFF

D: NA
size: NA
J: TRBJ2-2
V: TRBV6-5
DNA: TGTGCCAGCACAATGGGGGGGAACACCGGGGAGCTGTTTTTT
CDR3: CASTMGGNTGELFF

D: NA
size: few
J: TRBJ1-5
V: TRBV21-1
DNA: TGTGCCAGCAGCCCTCCTGAGAGTGGCAATCAGCCCCAGCATTTT
CDR3: CASSPPESGNQPQHF

D: NA
size: few
J: TRBJ2-3
V: TRBV9
DNA: TGTGCCAGCAGCGTAGAACAGACAGATACGCAGTATTTT
CDR3: CASSVEQTDTQYF

D: TRBD1
size: once
J: TRBJ1-1
V: TRBV7-9
DNA: TGTGCCAGCAGCCTTACAGGGGGCATCACTGAAGCTTTCTTT
CDR3: CASSLTGGITEAFF

D: TRBD2
size: NA
J: TRBJ2-1
V: TRBV4-3
DNA: TGCGCCAGCAGCCAAGATAGGACTAGCGGGCAGCAGTTCTTC
CDR3: CASSQDRTSGQQFF

D: TRBD2
size: NA
J: TRBJ2-2
V: TRBV7-2
DNA: TGTGCCAGCAGCCCTCCGGGACTAGCGCTTACCGGGGAGCTGTTTTTT
CDR3: CASSPPGLALTGELFF

D: NA
size: NA
J: TRBJ1-1
V: TRBV30
DNA: TGTGCCTGGATTGAGTACACTGAAGCTTTCTTT
CDR3: CAWIEYTEAFF

D: TRBD1
size: NA
J: TRBJ2-2
V: TRBV6-4
DNA: TGTGCCAGCAGTGACTCAAAGACAGGGGATACCGGGGAGCTGTTTTTT
CDR3: CASSDSKTGDTGELFF

D: TRBD1
size: NA
J: TRBJ2-7
V: TRBV7-9
DNA: TGTGCCAGCAGATCCGGGACAGGGGTCCTCAACGAGCAGTACTTC
CDR3: CASRSGTGVLNEQYF

D: TRBD2
size: NA
J: TRBJ2-4
V: TRBV29-1
DNA: TGCAGCGTTTTAACTAGCGGGGGGGGAAACATTCAGTACTTC
CDR3: CSVLTSGGGNIQYF

D: TRBD2
size: once
J: TRBJ2-7
V: TRBV9
DNA: TGTGCCAGCAGCGTTGGACTAGCGGTTGTCGAGCAGTACTTC
CDR3: CASSVGLAVVEQYF

D: NA
size: NA
J: TRBJ2-7
V: TRBV5-4
DNA: TGTGCCAGCAGCAGAGGACAACCCTACGAGCAGTACTTC
CDR3: CASSRGQPYEQYF